Each of the 19 T cell receptor beta chains below was sequenced from the same sample in a study of OX40 agonist ivuxolimab in advanced cancers. Assay: immunoSEQ multiplex PCR; the TCRdb copy retains only in-frame clones and omits some. The data contain tens of thousands of clones, 91% of them singletons. Sequencing was performed on CD4+ or CD8+ T cells sorted from blood, taken in a trial of the OX40 agonist ivuxolimab. These receptors were collected from an adult with an advanced solid tumor such as melanoma, head and neck, liver or kidney cancer.

This chain joins TRBV27 and TRBJ2-3; 10 bases align to TRBD2. The V gene's germline CDR1 is MNHEY and CDR2 SMNVEV (reference sequence). CDR3 length: 14 residues. Trimming cost V 5 bases and J 4 bases; bases outside gene matches: 3. Written as DNA, the CDR3 is TGTGCCAGCAGTCTCGGACTAGCGGCAGATACGCAGTATTTT. It translates to CASSLGLAADTQYF.

This clone was seen a single time. At one boundary the junction diverges from the germline segment, which might be a read error. The chain combines TRBV28 with TRBJ1-4, with TRBD1 matching 8 bases. The CDR3 length is 13 residues. The germline V gene has CDR1 MDHEN and CDR2 SYDVKM. The CDR3 spells CASSFQGAEKLFF. The CDR3 coding sequence is TGTGCCAGCAGTTTTCAGGGGGCTGAAAAATTGTTTTTT. The full variable domain, with the rest looked up from reference TRBV28 and TRBJ1-4, is DVKVTQSSRYLVKRTGEKVFLECVQDMDHENMFWYRQDPGLGLRLIYFSYDVKMKEKGDIPEGYSVSREKKERFSLILESASTNQTSMYLCASSFQGAEKLFFGSGTQLSVL.

This clone has a single count. V gene TRBV29-1 combines with J gene TRBJ2-7; 7 nucleotides match TRBD1. With 7 bases clipped from V and 2 bases from J, the junction kept 5 bases outside the gene matches. The germline CDR1 and CDR2 sequences are SQVTM and ANQGSEA. This CDR3 has 12 residues. The CDR3 region has the DNA TGCAGCGCTCGGGACAGACCCTACGAGCAGTACTTC. Translated, it gives CSARDRPYEQYF.

The gene calls are TRBV5-5 and TRBJ1-2, with D maybe TRBD1 (6 bases). Germline V gene data show CDR1 as SGHKS and CDR2 as YYEKEE (reference sequence). Trimming left V 0 bases short and J 3 bases short, with 12 bases between. This CDR3 contains 15 residues. In DNA, the CDR3 is TGTGCCAGCAGCTTGGAGGGGGGACCGGACTATGGCTACACCTTC. The encoded protein is CASSLEGGPDYGYTF. The variable domain in full, completed from reference TRBV5-5 and TRBJ1-2, reads DAGVTQSPTHLIKTRGQQVTLRCSPISGHKSVSWYQQVLGQGPQFIFQYYEKEERGRGNFPDRFSARQFPNYSSELNVNALLLGDSALYLCASSLEGGPDYGYTFGSGTRLTVV.

V and J are TRBV4-1 and TRBJ1-5; D possibly corresponds to TRBD1 (5 bases). CDR1 and CDR2 (germline): MGHRA, YSYEKL. CDR3 length equals 15 residues. Trimming took 1 base from V and 6 from J, leaving 13 bases between them. The CDR3 DNA reads TGCGCCAGCAGCCAAGTTGACCGGGGGGTTCAGCCCCAGCATTTT. Protein product: CASSQVDRGVQPQHF.

Of note for this clone: Compared with germline, one end of the junction differs, possibly owing to a read error. This sequence joins TRBV7-7 and TRBJ2-1; tentative D call: TRBD2 (7 bases). CDR1 and CDR2 (germline): SSHAT, FNYEAQ (reference sequence). The CDR3 is 13 residues long. CDR3 nucleotides: TGTGCTAGCAGCTTAGGGGGGGGCAATGAGCAGTTCTTC. It is translated as CASSLGGGNEQFF.

This clone was seen only a few times. This chain connects TRBV27 to TRBJ2-3; TRBD1 might be the D (5 bases). The germline V gene has CDR1 MNHEY and CDR2 SMNVEV (reference sequence). The CDR3 is 16 amino acids. V was shortened by 4 bases and J by 0 bases, with 14 bases between the two germline ends. The CDR3 sequence is CASSYSTVPSTDTQYF. CDR3 DNA: TGTGCCAGCAGTTACTCGACAGTCCCTAGCACAGATACGCAGTATTTT.

The V call is TRBV5-6, the J call TRBJ2-7; D gene unclear. With 2 bases removed from V and 9 bases from J, the gap between germline ends came to 9 bases. This CDR3 has 11 residues. The germline CDR1 and CDR2 sequences are SGHDT and YYEEEE. CDR3 residues: CASSLANWQYF. The CDR3, as DNA: TGTGCCAGCAGCTTAGCAAATTGGCAGTACTTC.

This clone was counted once. The J gene is TRBJ1-3, the V gene TRBV27; D not resolved. The CDR3 is 15 amino acids. The germline V gene has CDR1 MNHEY and CDR2 SMNVEV (reference sequence). V shed 4 bases and J shed 0 bases, with 10 bases lying between them. CDR3: CASSSSGNSGNTIYF. Here the CDR3 DNA reads TGTGCCAGCAGTTCCTCGGGAAACTCTGGAAACACCATATATTTT.

The rearrangement uses TRBV28 and TRBJ1-6, with D possibly being TRBD1 (6 bases). Germline CDR1 is MDHEN and CDR2 is SYDVKM. The CDR3 loop spans 16 amino acids. The V end was cut by 6 bases, the J end by 3 bases, with 15 bases between. CDR3 loop: CASSSEEGDYNSPLHF. DNA for the CDR3: TGTGCCAGCAGCTCCGAAGAGGGGGACTATAATTCACCCCTCCACTTT.

This clone appeared once. J is TRBJ1-6 and V is TRBV7-9, with 8 positions matching TRBD1. J gave up 6 bases and V 2 bases, and 6 bases lay outside the gene matches. The length of the CDR3 is 16 residues. The germline V gene encodes CDR1 SEHNR and CDR2 FQNEAQ (reference sequence). CDR3 in amino acids: CASSLRKTGVNSPLHF. The CDR3 DNA is TGTGCCAGCAGCTTAAGGAAGACAGGGGTTAATTCACCCCTCCACTTT.

The genes are TRBV19 and TRBJ1-2, with a possible D match to TRBD1 (6 bases). Trimming left V 6 bases short and J 3 bases short, with 8 bases between. The CDR3 has 12 residues. Germline V gene lookup returns CDR1 LNHDA and CDR2 SQIVND (reference sequence). CDR3 amino acids: CASRGGYYGYTF. The CDR3 bases are TGTGCCAGTAGAGGGGGGTACTATGGCTACACCTTC.

This chain links TRBV28 with TRBJ2-5; 13 nucleotides agree with TRBD2. This CDR3 is 18 amino acids long. Germline V lookup: CDR1 MDHEN, CDR2 SYDVKM. Unmatched junction bases numbered 9, after V lost 3 bases and J lost 2 bases. CDR3 residues: CASSFSGLAGSKQETQYF. Here the CDR3 DNA reads TGTGCCAGCAGTTTTTCGGGACTAGCGGGGTCAAAACAAGAGACCCAGTACTTC. Full variable domain (remainder filled in from reference TRBV28 and TRBJ2-5): DVKVTQSSRYLVKRTGEKVFLECVQDMDHENMFWYRQDPGLGLRLIYFSYDVKMKEKGDIPEGYSVSREKKERFSLILESASTNQTSMYLCASSFSGLAGSKQETQYFGPGTRLLVL.

This sequence joins TRBV2 and TRBJ2-3; 12 bases agree with TRBD2. V lost 4 bases to trimming and J lost 6 bases; unmatched junction nucleotides: 5. The CDR3 length is 15 residues. Germline V CDR1 and CDR2: SNHLY, FYNNEI. The CDR3 DNA follows: TGTGCCAGCAGTGGACTAGCGGGGGCAGGGGATACGCAGTATTTT. Translating gives CASSGLAGAGDTQYF.

The gene calls are TRBV5-6 and TRBJ1-2; 7 nucleotides match TRBD1. The germline V gene encodes CDR1 SGHDT and CDR2 YYEEEE. The CDR3 runs 14 residues. Losses at the gene ends were 4 bases for V and 5 bases for J; bases not matched to a gene: 8. The CDR3 sequence: CASSPEGQFYGYTF. The CDR3 DNA reads as TGTGCCAGCAGCCCAGAGGGACAGTTTTATGGCTACACCTTC.

In its sample, this clone was seen once. At one boundary the junction diverges from the germline segment, which might be a read error. The chain combines TRBV28 with TRBJ1-5; 7 bases are shared with TRBD1. The germline V gene has CDR1 MDHEN and CDR2 SYDVKM. CDR3 length: 12 residues. The DNA of the CDR3 is TGTACCAGCGGGACAGAGAATCAGCCCCAGCATTTT. It yields the protein CTSGTENQPQHF. Combining the CDR3 with reference TRBV28 and TRBJ1-5 gives the whole variable domain DVKVTQSSRYLVKRTGEKVFLECVQDMDHENMFWYRQDPGLGLRLIYFSYDVKMKEKGDIPEGYSVSREKKERFSLILESASTNQTSMYLCTSGTENQPQHFGDGTRLSIL.

This chain uses TRBV25-1 with TRBJ1-2; 8 nucleotides match TRBD1. V trimming: 7 bases; J trimming: 4 bases; junction bases outside the gene matches: 2. Germline-derived CDR1 and CDR2 are MGHDK and SYGVNS. The CDR3 has 12 residues. CDR3: CASTGTGYGYTF. The DNA of the CDR3 is TGTGCCAGCACCGGGACAGGCTATGGCTACACCTTC.

This chain links TRBV7-9 with TRBJ2-1, with D perhaps TRBD2 (6 bases). The V gene lost 3 bases and the J gene lost 5 bases, with 8 bases spanning the gap. This CDR3 contains 13 residues. CDR1 is SEHNR, CDR2 FQNEAQ, per germline (reference sequence). CDR3 nucleotide sequence: TGTGCCAGCAGCTTCCCGGGGGACAATGAGCAGTTCTTC. Translation gives CASSFPGDNEQFF.

The rearrangement uses TRBV7-9 and TRBJ1-2, with 7 bases identical to TRBD1. With V trimmed by 5 bases and J by 1 base, 7 bases remained unmatched. The CDR3 extends over 15 amino acids. Germline lookup yields CDR1 SEHNR and CDR2 FQNEAQ (reference sequence). CDR3 sequence reads: CASSPSGGGNYGYTF. The DNA of the CDR3 is TGTGCCAGCAGCCCATCAGGGGGGGGTAACTATGGCTACACCTTC.